This section outlines one T cell receptor (beta chain) sequence together with its context. The target antigen is unknown. This sample was included in a study of OX40 agonist ivuxolimab in advanced cancers. Overall study findings and caveats: At 0.1 to 3.0 mg/kg, CD4+ and CD8+ blood T cells expanded clonally by week 6.

Assay: immunoSEQ multiplex PCR; the TCRdb copy retains only in-frame clones and omits some. The repertoire holds nearly 55,000 clones, with around 89% as singletons. The CDR3 is made up of 14 amino acids. V was cut by 5 bases and J by 7 bases, with 17 bases left in between. In germline, CDR1 is SGHTA, CDR2 FQGNSA. This material consisted of CD4+ or CD8+ T cells sorted from blood, taken in a trial of the OX40 agonist ivuxolimab. This TCR derives from an adult with an advanced solid tumor such as melanoma, head and neck, liver or kidney cancer. V gene TRBV7-2 combines with J gene TRBJ1-1; D not certain. For the CDR3, the DNA is TGTGCCAGCAGCCCCCAGGACGGACCCCTTGAAGCTTTCTTT. Its translation is CASSPQDGPLEAFF.